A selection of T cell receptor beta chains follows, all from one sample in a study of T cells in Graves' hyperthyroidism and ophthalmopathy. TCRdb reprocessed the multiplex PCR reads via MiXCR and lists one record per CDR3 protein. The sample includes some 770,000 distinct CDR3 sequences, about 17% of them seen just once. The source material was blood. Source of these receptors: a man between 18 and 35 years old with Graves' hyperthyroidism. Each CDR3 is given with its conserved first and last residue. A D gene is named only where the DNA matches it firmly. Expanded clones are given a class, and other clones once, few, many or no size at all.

cdr3_aa: CASSLTREGDEQFF
cdr3_nt: TGTGCCAGCAGCTTAACGCGAGAGGGGGATGAGCAGTTCTTC
j_call: TRBJ2-1
v_call: TRBV7-3
d_call: -
clone_size: -

cdr3_aa: CASSLDLVRADTQYF
cdr3_nt: TGTGCCAGCAGCTTAGACTTAGTGAGAGCAGATACGCAGTATTTT
j_call: TRBJ2-3
v_call: TRBV11-2
d_call: -
clone_size: -

cdr3_aa: CASSSPGKDNYGYTF
cdr3_nt: TGTGCCAGCAGTTCACCCGGGAAGGATAACTATGGCTACACCTTC
j_call: TRBJ1-2
v_call: TRBV28
d_call: -
clone_size: -

cdr3_aa: CSARGAAAPGDEQFF
cdr3_nt: TGCAGTGCTAGGGGTGCAGCGGCCCCCGGAGATGAGCAGTTCTTC
j_call: TRBJ2-1
v_call: TRBV20-1
d_call: -
clone_size: many

cdr3_aa: CSVSPGHRAFF
cdr3_nt: TGCAGCGTTAGCCCGGGACATAGGGCTTTCTTT
j_call: TRBJ1-1
v_call: TRBV29-1
d_call: -
clone_size: -

cdr3_aa: CASSFRSLGVTEAFF
cdr3_nt: TGTGCCAGCAGCTTCAGGAGCCTTGGGGTCACTGAAGCTTTCTTT
j_call: TRBJ1-1
v_call: TRBV11-3
d_call: -
clone_size: many

cdr3_aa: CASTVSGGGYTF
cdr3_nt: TGTGCCAGCACCGTTAGTGGGGGTGGCTACACCTTC
j_call: TRBJ1-2
v_call: TRBV6-2/TRBV6-3
d_call: -
clone_size: few

cdr3_aa: CSARGGREQYF
cdr3_nt: TGCAGTGCTAGGGGGGGGCGCGAGCAGTACTTC
j_call: TRBJ2-7
v_call: TRBV20-1
d_call: -
clone_size: -

cdr3_aa: CASSFGPPSYNEQFF
cdr3_nt: TGTGCCAGCAGTTTCGGACCACCGTCCTACAATGAGCAGTTCTTC
j_call: TRBJ2-1
v_call: TRBV7-3
d_call: -
clone_size: once

cdr3_aa: CASSEQGLAGGPGDEQFF
cdr3_nt: TGTGCCAGCAGTGAACAGGGACTAGCGGGAGGGCCAGGGGATGAGCAGTTCTTC
j_call: TRBJ2-1
v_call: TRBV6-1
d_call: TRBD2
clone_size: -

cdr3_aa: CASSPPSVFNEQFF
cdr3_nt: TGTGCCAGCAGCCCTCCTTCTGTTTTCAATGAGCAGTTCTTC
j_call: TRBJ2-1
v_call: TRBV7-9
d_call: -
clone_size: -

cdr3_aa: CSARDRGLLQYF
cdr3_nt: TGCAGTGCTAGAGACAGGGGGCTTTTGCAGTACTTC
j_call: TRBJ2-7
v_call: TRBV20-1
d_call: TRBD1
clone_size: -

cdr3_aa: CASSSGPSDTQYF
cdr3_nt: TGTGCCAGCAGTTCTGGTCCCTCAGATACGCAGTATTTT
j_call: TRBJ2-3
v_call: TRBV12-3/TRBV12-4
d_call: -
clone_size: many

cdr3_aa: CASSPGTSVFNTGELFF
cdr3_nt: TGTGCCAGCAGCCCCGGGACTAGCGTGTTCAACACCGGGGAGCTGTTTTTT
j_call: TRBJ2-2
v_call: TRBV7-9
d_call: TRBD2
clone_size: -

cdr3_aa: CAWIGLARYNEQFF
cdr3_nt: TGTGCCTGGATCGGCCTAGCGCGGTACAATGAGCAGTTCTTC
j_call: TRBJ2-1
v_call: TRBV30
d_call: -
clone_size: -

cdr3_aa: CAISLDLAKNIQYF
cdr3_nt: TGTGCCATCAGCCTAGATCTAGCCAAAAACATTCAGTACTTC
j_call: TRBJ2-4
v_call: TRBV10-3
d_call: -
clone_size: -

cdr3_aa: CASRPGQGAHQPQHF
cdr3_nt: TGTGCCAGCAGACCGGGACAGGGGGCTCATCAGCCCCAGCATTTT
j_call: TRBJ1-5
v_call: TRBV6-2/TRBV6-3
d_call: TRBD1
clone_size: -

cdr3_aa: CASSGGTGSEQYF
cdr3_nt: TGTGCCAGCAGTGGCGGGACAGGGAGCGAGCAGTACTTC
j_call: TRBJ2-7
v_call: TRBV25-1
d_call: TRBD1
clone_size: many